Listed below are T cell receptor beta chains from one sample, sequenced in a study of cytomegalovirus exposure and HLA in healthy donors. Profiled with immunoSEQ multiplex PCR; TCRdb holds only in-frame clones, not every one. The ten most abundant clones cover about 3% of a sample with roughly 100,000 clones. Sequences were obtained from PBMCs. Source of these receptors: a middle-aged man in good health and CMV-seronegative. CDR3s include the opening cysteine and the closing phenylalanine or tryptophan. D genes are given only for firm matches.

j_call | d_call | v_call | cdr3_aa | cdr3_nt
TRBJ2-7 | TRBD1 | TRBV19 | CASKLTGDHEQYF | TGTGCCAGTAAATTGACAGGGGACCACGAGCAGTACTTC
TRBJ2-2 | . | TRBV5-6 | CASSSGNTGELFF | TGTGCCAGCAGCTCCGGGAACACCGGGGAGCTGTTTTTT
TRBJ1-2 | . | TRBV27 | CASGRGRNYGYTF | TGTGCCAGCGGGAGGGGCCGGAACTATGGCTACACCTTC
TRBJ1-1 | . | TRBV19 | CASSRLGHMNTEAFF | TGTGCCAGTAGTAGGCTGGGACACATGAACACTGAAGCTTTCTTT
TRBJ2-3 | TRBD2 | TRBV19 | CASRTSGSTDTQYF | TGTGCCAGTAGGACTAGCGGGAGCACAGATACGCAGTATTTT
TRBJ1-3 | . | TRBV18 | CASSYLGSVPDAVYF | TGTGCCAGCTCATATCTAGGCTCGGTACCCGACGCCGTATATTTT
TRBJ1-5 | . | TRBV10-3 | CAIADQGLNQPQHF | TGTGCCATCGCCGACCAGGGGCTCAATCAGCCCCAGCATTTT
TRBJ1-1 | . | TRBV4-1 | CASSQDSGASNTEAFF | TGCGCCAGCAGCCAAGATTCAGGGGCTTCGAACACTGAAGCTTTCTTT
TRBJ2-7 | . | TRBV19 | CASSQRSHSYEQYF | TGTGCCAGTAGTCAGCGAAGCCACTCCTACGAGCAGTACTTC
TRBJ1-2 | TRBD1 | TRBV7-6 | CASSLEGQGARGYTF | TGTGCCAGCAGCTTAGAGGGACAGGGGGCGCGAGGCTACACCTTC
TRBJ1-4 | . | TRBV29-1 | CSVGGGHATNEKLFF | TGCAGCGTTGGAGGGGGACACGCAACTAATGAAAAACTGTTTTTT
TRBJ2-5 | TRBD1 | TRBV6-1 | CASSVRGPQETQYF | TGTGCCAGCAGTGTAAGGGGGCCCCAAGAGACCCAGTACTTC
TRBJ2-2 | TRBD2 | TRBV11-2 | CASRLAGGTNTGELFF | TGTGCCAGCAGACTGGCGGGGGGTACGAACACCGGGGAGCTGTTTTTT
TRBJ2-7 | . | TRBV7-8 | CASSQTGHPDYEQYF | TGTGCCAGCAGCCAAACGGGACACCCAGACTACGAGCAGTACTTC
TRBJ1-1 | . | TRBV9 | CASSGPTGLAFF | TGTGCCAGCAGCGGCCCCACAGGGCTGGCTTTCTTT
TRBJ1-2 | . | TRBV4-3 | CASSQEHSYGYTF | TGCGCCAGCAGCCAAGAACATTCCTATGGCTACACCTTC
TRBJ2-1 | . | TRBV6-6 | CASSYTRENEQFF | TGTGCCAGCAGTTACACGCGGGAAAATGAGCAGTTCTTC
TRBJ2-3 | . | TRBV7-6 | CASSPVASSTDTQYF | TGTGCCAGCAGCCCCGTCGCGTCAAGCACAGATACGCAGTATTTT
TRBJ2-4 | . | TRBV6-1 | CASSEAVRGAKNIQYF | TGTGCCAGCAGTGAAGCGGTTCGGGGAGCCAAAAACATTCAGTACTTC
TRBJ2-7 | TRBD1 | TRBV2 | CASRGTGGSYEQYF | TGTGCCAGCAGGGGGACAGGGGGCTCCTACGAGCAGTACTTC
TRBJ1-3 | TRBD1 | TRBV11-3 | CASSSTGRDTIYF | TGTGCCAGCAGCTCGACAGGGAGAGACACCATATATTTT
TRBJ1-1 | . | TRBV12-5 | CASGLGATEAFF | TGTGCTAGTGGTTTGGGGGCAACTGAAGCTTTCTTT
TRBJ1-1 | . | TRBV7-9 | CASSPQYTEAFF | TGTGCCAGCAGCCCTCAGTACACTGAAGCTTTCTTT
TRBJ1-4 | . | TRBV11-2 | CASSFIGASNEKLFF | TGTGCCAGCAGCTTTATAGGGGCATCTAATGAAAAACTGTTTTTT
TRBJ2-3 | . | TRBV7-9 | CASSTVSDTQYF | TGTGCCAGCAGCACAGTTTCAGATACGCAGTATTTT
TRBJ2-2 | TRBD1 | TRBV25-1 | CASSYPGTGNTGELFF | TGTGCCAGCAGTTATCCCGGGACAGGGAACACCGGGGAGCTGTTTTTT
TRBJ1-3 | . | TRBV9 | CASSPRLGAGNTIYF | TGTGCCAGCAGCCCTCGGTTAGGGGCTGGAAACACCATATATTTT
TRBJ1-4 | TRBD1 | TRBV6-5 | CATKTGAGEKLFF | TGTGCCACCAAAACAGGGGCCGGTGAAAAACTGTTTTTT
TRBJ1-1 | TRBD1 | TRBV20-1 | CSSDRVYAFF | TGCAGTTCAGACAGGGTCTACGCTTTCTTT
TRBJ2-1 | TRBD2 | TRBV10-1 | CASSPRTSGGREQFF | TGCGCCAGCAGCCCCAGGACTAGCGGGGGCCGCGAGCAGTTCTTC
TRBJ2-3 | TRBD2 | TRBV11-2 | CASSFPSTSWAQYF | TGTGCCAGCAGCTTCCCATCGACTAGCTGGGCGCAGTATTTT
TRBJ2-1 | TRBD2 | TRBV7-2 | CASSLAPGLGPNEQFF | TGTGCCAGCAGCTTAGCTCCGGGACTAGGGCCTAATGAGCAGTTCTTC
TRBJ2-7 | TRBD1 | TRBV4-1 | CASSQETGQGYPYEQYF | TGCGCCAGCAGCCAAGAGACGGGACAGGGGTACCCCTACGAGCAGTACTTC
TRBJ2-5 | . | TRBV10-1 | CASSGVGTAQETQYF | TGCGCCAGCAGTGGGGTCGGGACTGCACAAGAGACCCAGTACTTC
TRBJ2-7 | TRBD2 | TRBV29-1 | CSVRLAHYEQYF | TGCAGCGTTAGACTAGCACACTACGAGCAGTACTTC
TRBJ2-7 | TRBD2 | TRBV6-6 | CASRPSGGPEQYF | TGTGCCAGCAGACCTAGCGGGGGGCCCGAGCAGTACTTC
TRBJ2-1 | TRBD2 | TRBV7-9 | CASSQLAGDHNEQFF | TGTGCCAGCAGTCAACTAGCGGGAGATCACAATGAGCAGTTCTTC
TRBJ2-1 | TRBD2 | TRBV5-1 | CASSPGLAPSYNEQFF | TGCGCCAGCAGCCCGGGACTAGCTCCCTCCTACAATGAGCAGTTCTTC
TRBJ1-5 | . | TRBV6-1 | CASSEATGSNNQPQHF | TGTGCCAGCAGTGAAGCAACGGGGTCCAACAATCAGCCCCAGCATTTT
TRBJ2-7 | . | TRBV27 | CASSLFPQTPYEQYF | TGTGCCAGCAGTTTATTCCCACAGACGCCCTACGAGCAGTACTTC
TRBJ2-3 | . | TRBV7-6 | CASSLQTLLGTDTQYF | TGTGCCAGCAGCTTACAGACTCTCCTAGGCACAGATACGCAGTATTTT